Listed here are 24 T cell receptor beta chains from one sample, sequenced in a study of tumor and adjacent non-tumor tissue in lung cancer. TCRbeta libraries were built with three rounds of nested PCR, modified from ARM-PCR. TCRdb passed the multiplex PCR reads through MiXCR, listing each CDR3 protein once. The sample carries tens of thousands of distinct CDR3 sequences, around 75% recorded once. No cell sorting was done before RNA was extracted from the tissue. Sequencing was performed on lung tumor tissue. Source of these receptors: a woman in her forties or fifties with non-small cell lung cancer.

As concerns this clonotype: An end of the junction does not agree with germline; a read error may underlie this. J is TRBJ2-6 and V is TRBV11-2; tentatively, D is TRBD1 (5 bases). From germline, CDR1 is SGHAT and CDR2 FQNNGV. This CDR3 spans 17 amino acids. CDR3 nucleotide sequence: TGTGCCAGCAGCTTAGTATGGTCGTTCTCTGGGGCCAGCGTCCTGATTTTC. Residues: CASSLVWSFSGASVLIF.

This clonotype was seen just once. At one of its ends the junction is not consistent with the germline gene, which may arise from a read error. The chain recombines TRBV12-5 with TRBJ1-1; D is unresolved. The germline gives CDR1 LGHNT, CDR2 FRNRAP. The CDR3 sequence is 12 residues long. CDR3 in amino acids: CASGLGFIEAFF. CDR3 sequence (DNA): TGTGCAAGTGGTTTGGGCTTCATTGAAGCTTTCTTT.

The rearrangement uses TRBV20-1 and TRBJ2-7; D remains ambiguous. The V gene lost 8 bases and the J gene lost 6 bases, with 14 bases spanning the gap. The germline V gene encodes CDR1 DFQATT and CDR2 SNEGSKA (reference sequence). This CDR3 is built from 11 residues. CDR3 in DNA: TGCAGTACTATGACAATCTGCGAGCAGTACTTC. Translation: CSTMTICEQYF.

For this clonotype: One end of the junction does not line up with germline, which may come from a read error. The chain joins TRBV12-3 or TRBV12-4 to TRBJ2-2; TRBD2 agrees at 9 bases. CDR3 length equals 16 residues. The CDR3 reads CASSLFHLAGNGELFF. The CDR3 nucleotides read TGTGCCAGTAGTTTATTTCACCTAGCGGGAAATGGGGAGCTGTTTTTT.

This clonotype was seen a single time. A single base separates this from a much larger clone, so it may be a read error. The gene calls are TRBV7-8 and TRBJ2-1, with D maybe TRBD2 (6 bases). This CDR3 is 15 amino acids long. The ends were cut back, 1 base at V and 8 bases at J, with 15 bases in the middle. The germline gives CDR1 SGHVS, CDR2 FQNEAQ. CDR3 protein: CASSLGWGGEDEQFF. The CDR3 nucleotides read TGTGCCAGCAGCTTAGGTTGGGGCGGGGAGGATGAGCAGTTCTTC.

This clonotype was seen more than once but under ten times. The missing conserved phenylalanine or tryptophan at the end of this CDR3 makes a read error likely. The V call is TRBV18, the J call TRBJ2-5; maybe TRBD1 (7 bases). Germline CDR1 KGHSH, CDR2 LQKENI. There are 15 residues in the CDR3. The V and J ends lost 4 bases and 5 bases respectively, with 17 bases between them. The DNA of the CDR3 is TGTGCCAGCTCACAACCGGAACAGGGGAGGGAGACCCAGTACTTA. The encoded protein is CASSQPEQGRETQYL.

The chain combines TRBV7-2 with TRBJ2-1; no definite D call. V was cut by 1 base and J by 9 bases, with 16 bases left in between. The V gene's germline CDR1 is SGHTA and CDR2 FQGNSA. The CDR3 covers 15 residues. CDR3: CASSLEAEGPSEQFF. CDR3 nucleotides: TGTGCCAGCAGCTTAGAGGCGGAAGGGCCGAGTGAGCAGTTCTTC.

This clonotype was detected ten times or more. Here the CDR3 reads CASILQAGGYEQYF. The CDR3 nucleotides read TGTGCCAGCATCTTACAAGCGGGCGGCTACGAGCAGTACTTC. V usage is TRBV28 and J usage is TRBJ2-7, with TRBD2 as a possible D gene (6 bases). Germline V gives CDR1 MDHEN, CDR2 SYDVKM. V was clipped by 7 bases and J by 3 bases, with 16 bases between them. The CDR3 consists of 14 residues.

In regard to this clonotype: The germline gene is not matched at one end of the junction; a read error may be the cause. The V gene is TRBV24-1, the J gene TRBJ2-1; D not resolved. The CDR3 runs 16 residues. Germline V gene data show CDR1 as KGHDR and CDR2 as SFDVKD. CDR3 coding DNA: TGTGCCACCAGTAAGGCCAGTAGTAGATCCTACAGTGAGCAGTTCTTC. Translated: CATSKASSRSYSEQFF.

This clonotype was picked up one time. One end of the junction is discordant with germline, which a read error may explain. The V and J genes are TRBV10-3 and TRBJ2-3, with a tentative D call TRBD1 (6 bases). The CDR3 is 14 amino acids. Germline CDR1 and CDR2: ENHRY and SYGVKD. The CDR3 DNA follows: TGTGCCGCCGTGACGGGACAAAGCATAGATACACAGTATTTT. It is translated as CAAVTGQSIDTQYF.

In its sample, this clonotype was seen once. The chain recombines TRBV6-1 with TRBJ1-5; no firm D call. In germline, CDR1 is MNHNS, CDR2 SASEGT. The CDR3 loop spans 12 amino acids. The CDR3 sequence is CATSNSNQPQHF. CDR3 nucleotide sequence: TGTGCTACCAGTAATAGCAATCAGCCCCAGCATTTT.

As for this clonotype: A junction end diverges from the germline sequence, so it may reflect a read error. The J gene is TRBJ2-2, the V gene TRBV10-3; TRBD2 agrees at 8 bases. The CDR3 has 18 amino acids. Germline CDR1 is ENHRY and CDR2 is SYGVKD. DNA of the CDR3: TGTGCCGTCAGTGAGTCGATGGGCGGGAGGACCGCCACGGGGGAGCTGTTTTTT. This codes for CAVSESMGGRTATGELFF.

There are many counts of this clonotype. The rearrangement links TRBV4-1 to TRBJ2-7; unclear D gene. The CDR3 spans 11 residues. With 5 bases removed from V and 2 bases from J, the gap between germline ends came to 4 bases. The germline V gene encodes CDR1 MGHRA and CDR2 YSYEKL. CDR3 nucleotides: TGCGCCAGCAGCTCTACCTACGAGCAGTACTTC. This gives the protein CASSSTYEQYF.

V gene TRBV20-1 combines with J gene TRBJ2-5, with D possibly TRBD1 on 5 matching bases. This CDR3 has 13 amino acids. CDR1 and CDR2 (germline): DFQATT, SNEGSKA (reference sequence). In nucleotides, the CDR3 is TGCAATGGTAGACCAGGGAAGCAAGAGACCCAGTACTTC. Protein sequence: CNGRPGKQETQYF.

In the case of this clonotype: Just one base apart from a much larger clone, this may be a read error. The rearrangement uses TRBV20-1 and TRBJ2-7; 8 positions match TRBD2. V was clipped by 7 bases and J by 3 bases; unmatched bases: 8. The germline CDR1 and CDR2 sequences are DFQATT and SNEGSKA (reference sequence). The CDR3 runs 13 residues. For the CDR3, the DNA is TGCAGTGTCCAAGCGGGGGCGGTCTACGAGCAGTACTTC. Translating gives CSVQAGAVYEQYF.

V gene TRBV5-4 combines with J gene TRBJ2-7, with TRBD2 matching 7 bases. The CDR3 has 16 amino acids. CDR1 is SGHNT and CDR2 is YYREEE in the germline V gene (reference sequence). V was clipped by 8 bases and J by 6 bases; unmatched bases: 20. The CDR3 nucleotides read TGTGCCAGTAGCCCCGCCTTGACTAGCTGGAGTCTCGAGCAGTACTTC. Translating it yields CASSPALTSWSLEQYF. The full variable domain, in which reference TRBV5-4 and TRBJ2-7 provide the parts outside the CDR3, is ETGVTQSPTHLIKTRGQQVTLRCSSQSGHNTVSWYQQALGQGPQFIFQYYREEENGRGNFPPRFSGLQFPNYSSELNVNALELDDSALYLCASSPALTSWSLEQYFGPGTRLTVT.

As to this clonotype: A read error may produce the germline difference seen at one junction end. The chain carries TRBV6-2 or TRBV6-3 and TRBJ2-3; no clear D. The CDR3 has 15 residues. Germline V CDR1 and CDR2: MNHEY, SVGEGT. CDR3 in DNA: TGTGCCAGCAGTTACGGCGGTGGGAAGACGGATAAGCAGTATTTT. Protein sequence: CASSYGGGKTDKQYF.

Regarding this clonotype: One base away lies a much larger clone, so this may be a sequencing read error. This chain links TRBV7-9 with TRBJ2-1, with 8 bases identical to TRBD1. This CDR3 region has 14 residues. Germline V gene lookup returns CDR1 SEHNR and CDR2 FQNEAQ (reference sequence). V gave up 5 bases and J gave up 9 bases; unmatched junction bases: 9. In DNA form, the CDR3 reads TGTGCCAGCAGCCCCGAGACAGGGGATCTTGAGCAGTTCTTC. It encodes CASSPETGDLEQFF. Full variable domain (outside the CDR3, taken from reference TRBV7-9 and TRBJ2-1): DTGVSQNPRHKITKRGQNVTFRCDPISEHNRLYWYRQTLGQGPEFLTYFQNEAQLEKSRLLSDRFSAERPKGSFSTLEIQRTEQGDSAMYLCASSPETGDLEQFFGPGTRLTVL.

CDR3 region: CASMDSDSYEQYF. In DNA form, the CDR3 reads TGTGCCAGTATGGACAGTGACTCCTACGAGCAGTACTTC. This chain uses TRBV6-2 or TRBV6-3 with TRBJ2-7; D may be TRBD1 (6 bases). This CDR3 has 13 residues. With 9 bases removed from V and 0 bases from J, the gap between germline ends came to 12 bases. From germline, CDR1 is MNHEY and CDR2 SVGEGT.

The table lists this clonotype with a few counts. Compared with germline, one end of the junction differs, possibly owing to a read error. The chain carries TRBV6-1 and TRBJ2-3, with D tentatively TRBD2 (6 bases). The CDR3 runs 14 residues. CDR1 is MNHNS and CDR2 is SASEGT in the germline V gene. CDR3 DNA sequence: TGTGCCTGCAGTGAAGGCGGGGATCTGGATACGCAATATTTT. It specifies CACSEGGDLDTQYF.

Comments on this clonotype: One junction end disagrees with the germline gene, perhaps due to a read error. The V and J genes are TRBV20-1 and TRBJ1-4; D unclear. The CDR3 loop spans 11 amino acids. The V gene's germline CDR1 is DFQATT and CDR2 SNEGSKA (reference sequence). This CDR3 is CSTRRDEKQLF. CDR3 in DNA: TGCAGTACACGGCGTGATGAAAAACAGTTATTT.

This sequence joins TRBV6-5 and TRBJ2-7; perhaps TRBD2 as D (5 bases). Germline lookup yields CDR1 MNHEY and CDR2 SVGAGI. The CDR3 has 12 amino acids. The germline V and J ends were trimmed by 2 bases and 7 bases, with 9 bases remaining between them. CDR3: CASSYDGKEQYF. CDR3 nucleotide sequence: TGTGCCAGCAGTTACGACGGGAAGGAGCAGTACTTC.

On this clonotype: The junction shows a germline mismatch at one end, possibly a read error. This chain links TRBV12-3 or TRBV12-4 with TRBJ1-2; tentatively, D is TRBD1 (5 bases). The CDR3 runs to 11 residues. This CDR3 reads CASSTGSGYIF. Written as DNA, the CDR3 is TGTGCTAGCAGTACAGGTTCTGGCTACATCTTC.

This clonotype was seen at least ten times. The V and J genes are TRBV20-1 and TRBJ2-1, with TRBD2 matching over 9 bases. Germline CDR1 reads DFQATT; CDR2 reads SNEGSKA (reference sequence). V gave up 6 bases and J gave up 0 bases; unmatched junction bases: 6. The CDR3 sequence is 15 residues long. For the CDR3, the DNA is TGCAGTGCGGAACTTAGCGGGAGCTCCTACAATGAGCAGTTCTTC. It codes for CSAELSGSSYNEQFF.